These 18 T cell receptor beta chains were sequenced from one sample in a study of blood T cell repertoires in COVID-19. The repertoire was sequenced with immunoSEQ multiplex PCR; TCRdb's copy has only in-frame clones and lacks some. The table includes approximately 250,000 clones, nearly 90% detected once. Sequenced: PBMCs or T cells enriched from blood (not recorded which). The receptors originated from a woman in her thirties who had recovered from COVID-19.

The CDR3 protein is CASSSPGRGVSGELFF. CDR3 DNA sequence: TGCGCCAGCAGCTCCCCGGGCAGGGGGGTTTCCGGGGAGCTGTTTTTT. The genes are TRBV5-1 and TRBJ2-2; D is possibly TRBD1 (7 bases). CDR1 is SGHRS and CDR2 is YFSETQ in the germline V gene. The CDR3 totals 16 residues. Trimming removed 3 bases at V and 6 bases at J, with 18 bases between.

The rearrangement links TRBV19 to TRBJ1-4; a weak D match, TRBD1 (5 bases). V lost 9 bases and J lost 7, with 21 bases in between. The CDR3 is 15 residues long. Germline CDR1 and CDR2: LNHDA and SQIVND (reference sequence). CDR3 bases: TGTGCCAGCAAGGTCGGGGGGACCGCCGCTGAAAAACTGTTTTTT. Its protein is CASKVGGTAAEKLFF.

This sequence joins TRBV9 and TRBJ2-5; D uncertain. This CDR3 spans 15 amino acids. Trimming took off 0 bases at V and 0 bases at J, with 9 bases between the two ends. Germline V lookup: CDR1 SGDLS, CDR2 YYNGEE. CDR3 coding DNA: TGTGCCAGCAGCGTAGGGCCCTCGTACCAAGAGACCCAGTACTTC. Its protein is CASSVGPSYQETQYF.

On this clone itself: The sample contains more than one DNA sequence encoding this CDR3. CDR3 in amino acids: CASSRTPYGYTF. For the CDR3, the DNA is TGTGCCAGTAGTCGGACTCCATATGGCTACACCTTC. This chain links TRBV19 with TRBJ1-2; D not resolved. Germline assignment: CDR1 LNHDA and CDR2 SQIVND (reference sequence). Trimming took 5 bases from V and 5 from J, leaving 9 bases between them. The CDR3 consists of 12 residues. Full variable domain (rest looked up from reference TRBV19 and TRBJ1-2): DGGITQSPKYLFRKEGQNVTLSCEQNLNHDAMYWYRQDPGQGLRLIYYSQIVNDFQKGDIAEGYSVSREKKESFPLTVTSAQKNPTAFYLCASSRTPYGYTFGSGTRLTVV.

The genes are TRBV7-8 and TRBJ2-1, with D possibly TRBD2 on 7 matching bases. The germline V gene has CDR1 SGHVS and CDR2 FQNEAQ. This CDR3 has 16 residues. V was trimmed by 1 base and J by 4 bases, leaving 14 bases between them. DNA of the CDR3: TGTGCCAGCAGCTTAGTCGTGAGGGGGGGATACAATGAGCAGTTCTTC. This translates into CASSLVVRGGYNEQFF.

The genes are TRBV28 and TRBJ2-2; D possibly corresponds to TRBD1 (5 bases). V was trimmed by 8 bases and J by 3 bases, leaving 16 bases between them. Germline loops: CDR1 MDHEN, CDR2 SYDVKM. The CDR3 runs to 15 residues. CDR3 nucleotides: TGTGCCAGCCGCAAGGATGACAGATACACCGGGGAGCTGTTTTTT. Its protein is CASRKDDRYTGELFF.

The V and J genes are TRBV3-1 (or the pseudogene TRBV3-2) and TRBJ1-5, with D possibly TRBD1 on 5 matching bases. This CDR3 comprises 17 residues. Germline-derived CDR1 and CDR2 are LGHDT and YNNKEL (reference sequence). Trimming stripped 3 bases from V and 2 bases from J, with 17 bases between. CDR3 amino acids: CASSHSLQGGGNQPQHF. The CDR3 nucleotides read TGTGCCAGCAGCCATTCCCTCCAGGGAGGGGGCAATCAGCCCCAGCATTTT.

V gene TRBV11-2 combines with J gene TRBJ2-3; D may be TRBD1 (6 bases). The CDR3 has 14 residues. CDR1 SGHAT and CDR2 FQNNGV come from the germline V gene. V was clipped by 1 base and J by 11 bases, with 16 bases between them. CDR3 in amino acids: CASSLVWSRDMQYF. For the CDR3, the DNA is TGTGCCAGCAGCTTAGTTTGGAGTCGGGACATGCAGTATTTT.

This chain joins TRBV2 and TRBJ1-2, with 7 bases that match TRBD1. V was pared by 6 bases and J by 6 bases, with 7 bases of the junction left unmatched. CDR1 and CDR2 from the germline V gene are SNHLY and FYNNEI. This CDR3 has 13 residues. The DNA for the CDR3 is TGTGCCAGCAGAAAAGACAGGGAGGATGGCTACACCTTC. Amino acids: CASRKDREDGYTF.

The chain has TRBV6-1 and TRBJ1-6, with TRBD1 identical over 7 bases. The CDR3 is 14 residues long. V lost 2 bases to trimming and J lost 5 bases; unmatched junction nucleotides: 0. Germline CDR1 MNHNS, CDR2 SASEGT. The DNA for the CDR3 is TGTGCCAGCAGTGAACAGGGGGATAATTCACCCCTCCACTTT. Translated: CASSEQGDNSPLHF.

The CDR3 DNA reads as TGCGCCAGCAGCCCCTACCCGGGTGCGAAGACCCAGTACTTC. Protein product: CASSPYPGAKTQYF. The chain carries TRBV4-1 and TRBJ2-5; D unresolved. V gave up 4 bases and J gave up 6 bases, with 15 bases separating them. The germline V gene encodes CDR1 MGHRA and CDR2 YSYEKL. CDR3 length equals 14 residues.

A single count supports this clone. This chain connects TRBV28 to TRBJ1-3; weak D call: TRBD1 (6 bases). This CDR3 is 15 amino acids long. CDR1 MDHEN and CDR2 SYDVKM come from the germline V gene. V was shortened by 5 bases and J by 1 base, with 12 bases between the two germline ends. CDR3 sequence (DNA): TGTGCCAGCAGTGCAGGGGTGGTGTCTGGAAACACCATATATTTT. The encoded protein is CASSAGVVSGNTIYF.

V and J are TRBV6-5 and TRBJ2-2; the D gene is possibly TRBD2 (6 bases). Trimming pared 11 bases from V and 1 base from J, leaving 11 bases between. The germline V gene encodes CDR1 MNHEY and CDR2 SVGAGI. This CDR3 is 13 amino acids long. CDR3 loop: CAARRGNTGELFF. CDR3 nucleotides: TGTGCCGCACGGAGGGGGAACACCGGGGAGCTGTTTTTT.

The V call is TRBV3-1 (or the pseudogene TRBV3-2), the J call TRBJ2-4; 10 bases agree with TRBD2. J lost 7 bases, V lost 4 bases, and 1 base had no gene match. The CDR3 totals 13 residues. Germline lookup yields CDR1 LGHDT and CDR2 YNNKEL (reference sequence). The CDR3, as DNA: TGTGCCAGCAGCCCACTAGCGGGGAACATTCAGTACTTC. This sequence encodes CASSPLAGNIQYF.

The chain carries TRBV4-1 and TRBJ1-4, with D hard to call. The CDR3 totals 14 residues. From germline, CDR1 is MGHRA and CDR2 YSYEKL. V lost 5 bases and J 5 bases, leaving 12 bases between the germline ends. CDR3 DNA sequence: TGCGCCAGCAGCGTAGACATCCACAATGAAAAACTGTTTTTT. It codes for CASSVDIHNEKLFF.

The rearrangement links TRBV19 to TRBJ2-1, with 9 positions matching TRBD1. Losses at the gene ends were 3 bases for V and 3 bases for J; bases not matched to a gene: 3. This CDR3 comprises 15 residues. The germline V gene has CDR1 LNHDA and CDR2 SQIVND (reference sequence). The CDR3, as DNA: TGTGCCAGTAGTATTTCGGACAGGGGCTACAATGAGCAGTTCTTC. Amino acid sequence: CASSISDRGYNEQFF.

The J gene is TRBJ2-7, the V gene TRBV29-1; maybe TRBD1 (6 bases). Trimming took 4 bases from V and 6 from J, leaving 13 bases between them. From germline, CDR1 is SQVTM and CDR2 ANQGSEA. This CDR3 region has 12 residues. The CDR3 sequence: CSVGTGQSEQYF. The CDR3 region has the DNA TGCAGCGTTGGTACGGGACAAAGCGAGCAGTACTTC.

CDR3 sequence: CASSTSGRADTQYF. CDR3 nucleotide sequence: TGTGCCAGCAGCACAAGCGGGAGGGCAGATACGCAGTATTTT. This chain links TRBV7-9 with TRBJ2-3; 10 bases are shared with TRBD2. The CDR3 is 14 residues long. V lost 5 bases and J lost 4; bases outside the gene matches: 3. Germline-derived CDR1 and CDR2 are SEHNR and FQNEAQ (reference sequence).